This entry concerns a single TCR beta chain. The data belong to a study of control samples from healthy donors and cancer patients. Clones were read by immunoSEQ multiplex PCR, and TCRdb kept only the in-frame ones, dropping some. The sample comprises 120,000 or so clones, over 75% of which are singletons, and roughly 2.8% rests with the top ten. This CDR3 spans 15 amino acids. The V gene lost 2 bases and the J gene lost 0 bases, with 9 bases spanning the gap. Looked up from germline, CDR1 is LNHDA and CDR2 is SQIVND (reference sequence). The sequenced sample was blood. The chain carries TRBV19 and TRBJ2-3; no firm D call. The source of this sequence is a man aged 60 to 69 in good health. The CDR3 coding sequence is TGTGCCAGTAGTATACTCGCCGTTAGCACAGATACGCAGTATTTT. Encoded protein: CASSILAVSTDTQYF.